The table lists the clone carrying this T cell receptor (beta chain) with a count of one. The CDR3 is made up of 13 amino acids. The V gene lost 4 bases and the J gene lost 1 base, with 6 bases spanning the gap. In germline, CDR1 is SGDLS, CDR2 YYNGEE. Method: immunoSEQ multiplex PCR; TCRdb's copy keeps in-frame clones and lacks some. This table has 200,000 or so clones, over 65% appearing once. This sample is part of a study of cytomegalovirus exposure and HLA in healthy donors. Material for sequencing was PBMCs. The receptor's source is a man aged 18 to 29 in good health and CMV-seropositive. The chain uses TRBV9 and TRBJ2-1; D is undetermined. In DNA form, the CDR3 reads TGTGCCAGCAGCTCTCTGTCCTACAATGAGCAGTTCTTC. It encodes CASSSLSYNEQFF. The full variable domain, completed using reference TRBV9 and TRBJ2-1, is DSGVTQTPKHLITATGQRVTLRCSPRSGDLSVYWYQQSLDQGLQFLIQYYNGEERAKGNILERFSAQQFPDLHSELNLSSLELGDSALYFCASSSLSYNEQFFGPGTRLTVL.